Reported below is one TCR beta chain. The data are from a study of T-cell memory formation after mild COVID-19. Using its own MiXCR run on the 5' RACE reads, TCRdb lists one record per CDR3 protein. The sample has just over 350,000 distinct CDR3 sequences; around 14% are singletons. This CDR3 spans 16 amino acids. Germline V gene data show CDR1 as SGHTA and CDR2 as FQGNSA. Trimming took off 0 bases at V and 9 bases at J, with 15 bases between the two ends. The specimen sequenced was PBMCs or a T cell subset sorted from them (not recorded which). The receptor comes from a man aged 18 to 29 who had mild COVID-19 (a few samples of this study predate the infection). Cell type and time point are not known. The gene calls are TRBV7-2 and TRBJ1-6, with TRBD1 as a possible D gene (5 bases). The CDR3 DNA follows: TGTGCCAGCAGCTTAGCGCTACCAGGGTATGCTTCACCCCTCCACTTT. The encoded protein is CASSLALPGYASPLHF.